Included here is one T cell receptor (beta chain) sequence, with context. What it recognizes is unknown. This specimen belongs to a study of cytomegalovirus exposure and HLA in healthy donors. Study-wide results and caveats: Sequencing depth roughly uniform across donors was assumed in presence/absence analyses. It was confirmed in vitro that a few of the CMV-associated chains were specific for CMV antigens. TCR beta chains numbering more than 150 were designated cytomegalovirus-associated.

CDR1 and CDR2 (germline): SGHRS, YFSETQ. CDR3 length: 15 residues. The V gene end was trimmed by 1 base and the J gene end by 5 bases; junction bases not matched to a gene: 4. It was healthy bone marrow donors who served as donors. Amplification used 60 Vbeta primers and 13 Jbeta primers. Profiled with immunoSEQ multiplex PCR; TCRdb holds only in-frame clones, not every one. The sample records under 90,000 clones, roughly 75% being singletons. The receptor's source is a man aged 35 to 55 in good health and CMV-seronegative. Sequencing used PBMCs. This sequence joins TRBV5-1 and TRBJ2-2; 8 bases agree with TRBD1. This CDR3 is CASSLSTGETGELFF. Written as DNA, the CDR3 is TGCGCCAGCAGCTTGTCGACAGGGGAGACCGGGGAGCTGTTTTTT.